The rows below give T cell receptor beta chains drawn from one sample of a study of shared T cell receptors in the human thymus. TCRdb's table, derived via immunoSEQ multiplex PCR, lists solely in-frame clones and lacks some. This table holds hundreds of thousands of clones, approximately 80% found once. The sample was also linked to a second study, of human thymus T cells.

The sequenced material came from thymocytes. All receptors come from a boy less than two years old with a congenital heart defect. Both conserved end residues are trimmed from each CDR3. Clone size, where shown, is once, few, many, or a class for clones that have expanded.

V gene: TRBV7-9; clone size: NA; J gene: TRBJ2-7; CDR3 protein: ASSLGLAATYEQY
V gene: TRBV28; clone size: NA; J gene: TRBJ1-1; CDR3 protein: AIKRNTEAF
V gene: TRBV30; clone size: NA; J gene: TRBJ1-5; CDR3 protein: AWAPDREVGQPQH
V gene: TRBV7-6; clone size: NA; J gene: TRBJ2-7; CDR3 protein: ASSPSGGPYEQY
V gene: TRBV29-1; clone size: few; J gene: TRBJ2-1; CDR3 protein: SVDRTGGITYNEQF
V gene: TRBV2; clone size: NA; J gene: TRBJ2-1; CDR3 protein: ASRPREAGVNEQF
V gene: TRBV28; clone size: NA; J gene: TRBJ2-7; CDR3 protein: ASSFRGPTYEQY
V gene: TRBV4-2; clone size: NA; J gene: TRBJ2-7; CDR3 protein: ASSLQGLAGGTSSYEQY
V gene: TRBV7-9; clone size: NA; J gene: TRBJ2-5; CDR3 protein: ASSLGADEETQY
V gene: TRBV5-6; clone size: few; J gene: TRBJ1-3; CDR3 protein: ASSFTGDGNTIY
V gene: TRBV5-6; clone size: NA; J gene: TRBJ2-1; CDR3 protein: ASSGWWTSGRAQYNEQF
V gene: TRBV5-1; clone size: NA; J gene: TRBJ1-3; CDR3 protein: ASSLVSLVSGNTIY
V gene: TRBV9; clone size: NA; J gene: TRBJ1-2; CDR3 protein: ASSTRDRVGYT
V gene: TRBV20-1; clone size: NA; J gene: TRBJ2-1; CDR3 protein: STHPSGIHF
V gene: TRBV5-6; clone size: NA; J gene: TRBJ2-1; CDR3 protein: ASSFTPIQDEQF
V gene: TRBV15; clone size: NA; J gene: TRBJ2-1; CDR3 protein: ATSRANPLARDEQF
V gene: TRBV6-1; clone size: once; J gene: TRBJ2-7; CDR3 protein: ASQLLARPSEQY
V gene: TRBV5-4; clone size: NA; J gene: TRBJ2-2; CDR3 protein: ASRPTRGTGELF
V gene: TRBV29-1; clone size: NA; J gene: TRBJ2-5; CDR3 protein: SVVPLDGVPPETQY
V gene: TRBV7-9; clone size: NA; J gene: TRBJ1-5; CDR3 protein: ASSLGVQGRDNQPQH
V gene: TRBV10-3; clone size: NA; J gene: TRBJ2-7; CDR3 protein: AIMGAVLYEQY
V gene: TRBV5-4; clone size: NA; J gene: TRBJ2-3; CDR3 protein: ASSLSGEASDSTDTQY
V gene: TRBV14; clone size: NA; J gene: TRBJ2-5; CDR3 protein: ASSQAGSKQETQY
V gene: TRBV7-9; clone size: once; J gene: TRBJ2-7; CDR3 protein: ASSLYGERASLPYEQY
V gene: TRBV12-5; clone size: NA; J gene: TRBJ2-7; CDR3 protein: ASGGASGSSYEQY
V gene: TRBV10-3; clone size: NA; J gene: TRBJ2-7; CDR3 protein: AISDPTSGSRYEQY
V gene: TRBV25-1; clone size: NA; J gene: TRBJ1-2; CDR3 protein: ASRDGGGRGGYT
V gene: TRBV10-2; clone size: NA; J gene: TRBJ2-3; CDR3 protein: ASYPGLGTDTQY
V gene: TRBV29-1; clone size: few; J gene: TRBJ2-5; CDR3 protein: SVEGLARETQY
V gene: TRBV29-1; clone size: NA; J gene: TRBJ1-1; CDR3 protein: SVVGQAPIAALKAF
V gene: TRBV11-3; clone size: NA; J gene: TRBJ1-2; CDR3 protein: ASSYRGQHVNYGYT
V gene: TRBV2; clone size: NA; J gene: TRBJ2-1; CDR3 protein: ASSFGGNDNEQF
V gene: TRBV7-9; clone size: NA; J gene: TRBJ2-7; CDR3 protein: ASSTSGTSSYEQY
V gene: TRBV27; clone size: few; J gene: TRBJ1-4; CDR3 protein: ASRDSGATNEKLF
V gene: TRBV23-1; clone size: NA; J gene: TRBJ1-2; CDR3 protein: ASSHLDRELNYGYT
V gene: TRBV6-5; clone size: NA; J gene: TRBJ2-5; CDR3 protein: ASSPRGREETQY
V gene: TRBV4-3; clone size: NA; J gene: TRBJ1-4; CDR3 protein: ASSPARRDTNEKLF
V gene: TRBV27; clone size: NA; J gene: TRBJ2-3; CDR3 protein: ASKRPGTSGASTDTQY
V gene: TRBV30; clone size: NA; J gene: TRBJ1-5; CDR3 protein: AWSVGSLNQPQH
V gene: TRBV30; clone size: NA; J gene: TRBJ2-5; CDR3 protein: AWSGRGKKTQY
V gene: TRBV13; clone size: NA; J gene: TRBJ1-4; CDR3 protein: ASRPYRGGLTNEKLF
V gene: TRBV6-5; clone size: NA; J gene: TRBJ1-5; CDR3 protein: ASSKQGSNQPQH
V gene: TRBV30; clone size: NA; J gene: TRBJ2-1; CDR3 protein: AWIRLAGPYNEQF
V gene: TRBV9; clone size: few; J gene: TRBJ2-7; CDR3 protein: ASSPRQGLYEQY
V gene: TRBV7-2; clone size: NA; J gene: TRBJ2-2; CDR3 protein: ASSPLANPNTGELF
V gene: TRBV5-4; clone size: NA; J gene: TRBJ2-7; CDR3 protein: ASSLSPGGRRGEQY
V gene: TRBV7-8; clone size: NA; J gene: TRBJ2-7; CDR3 protein: ASSLAGGAYEQY
V gene: TRBV29-1; clone size: NA; J gene: TRBJ2-6; CDR3 protein: SVVASGANVLT
V gene: TRBV6-1; clone size: once; J gene: TRBJ2-7; CDR3 protein: ASRTGTSYEQY